This T cell receptor beta chain is drawn from a study of cytomegalovirus exposure and HLA in healthy donors. About the research overall: The same platform was used for the 100 to 150 validation repertoires and the roughly 670 first-cohort repertoires, a later analysis reported.

General study findings and limits: Rarity held for most TCR sequences, but there were some public TCRs that occurred in many donors. Associated with cytomegalovirus, according to the listing, were some 150 TCR beta chains. A few chains linked to CMV were shown in vitro to be specific for CMV antigens.

A word on this clone: Its specificity is not known.

Libraries were prepared by immunoSEQ multiplex PCR; TCRdb keeps only in-frame clonotypes and omits some of them. Of 150,000 to 200,000 clones detected, 85% to 90% appear once; the ten largest clones hold more than 3.5%. The CDR3 is 14 residues long. V lost 10 bases and J 0 bases, leaving 15 bases between the germline ends. The V gene's germline CDR1 is WSHSY and CDR2 SAAADI. The sequencing sample was made of PBMCs. This TCR came from a man between 18 and 35 years old in good health and CMV-seropositive. This chain links TRBV10-2 with TRBJ1-1, with D perhaps matching TRBD1 (6 bases). The CDR3 bases are TGCGCCATGCGTCGGGGGGCATTGAACACTGAAGCTTTCTTT. This sequence encodes CAMRRGALNTEAFF.